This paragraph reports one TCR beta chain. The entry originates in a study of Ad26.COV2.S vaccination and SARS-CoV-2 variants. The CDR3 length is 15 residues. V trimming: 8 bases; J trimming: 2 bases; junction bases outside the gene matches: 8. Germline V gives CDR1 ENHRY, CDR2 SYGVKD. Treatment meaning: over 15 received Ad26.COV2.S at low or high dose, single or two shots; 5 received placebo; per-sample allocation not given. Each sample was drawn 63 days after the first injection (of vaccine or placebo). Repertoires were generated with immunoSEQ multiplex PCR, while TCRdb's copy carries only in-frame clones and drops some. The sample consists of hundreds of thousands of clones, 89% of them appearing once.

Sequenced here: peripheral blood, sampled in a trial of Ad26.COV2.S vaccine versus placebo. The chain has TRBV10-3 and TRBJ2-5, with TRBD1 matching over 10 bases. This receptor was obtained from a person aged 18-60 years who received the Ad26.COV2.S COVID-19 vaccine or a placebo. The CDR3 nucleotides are TGTGCCATCCGGAGACAGGGGGCTACGCAAGAGACCCAGTACTTC. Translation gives CAIRRQGATQETQYF.